A single sample gave rise to the 16 T cell receptor beta chains below, sequenced in a study of cytomegalovirus exposure and HLA in healthy donors. The PCR was carried out with 60 Vbeta primers and 13 Jbeta primers. The table came from immunoSEQ multiplex PCR; TCRdb's copy has only in-frame clones and leaves some out. The table records some 180,000 clones, around 80% of them present only once. Sequencing was done on a sample of PBMCs. These receptors were collected from a girl aged 5 to 17 in good health and CMV-seropositive.

The chain couples TRBV6-1 to TRBJ1-5; tentative D call: TRBD1 (6 bases). The CDR3 consists of 15 residues. Germline-derived CDR1 and CDR2 are MNHNS and SASEGT. The germline V and J ends were trimmed by 7 bases and 1 base, with 14 bases remaining between them. In DNA, the CDR3 is TGTGCCAGCAACTTGGGGGGGGCCAGCAATCAGCCCCAGCATTTT. It specifies CASNLGGASNQPQHF.

J is TRBJ2-7 and V is TRBV4-3; 10 bases align to TRBD2. The CDR3 loop spans 15 amino acids. Germline CDR1 and CDR2: LGHNA and YSLEER. The V gene end was trimmed by 6 bases and the J gene end by 2 bases; junction bases not matched to a gene: 7. The CDR3 DNA reads as TGCGCCAGCAGTCGTACTAGCGGGAACCCCTACGAGCAGTACTTC. Encoded protein: CASSRTSGNPYEQYF.

The chain joins TRBV7-3 to TRBJ2-5; D is unclear. CDR1 and CDR2 from the germline V gene are SGHTA and FQGTGA. The CDR3 loop spans 14 amino acids. Trimming took 6 bases from V and 5 from J, leaving 16 bases between them. CDR3 protein: CASSQWPDWETQYF. DNA for the CDR3: TGTGCCAGCAGTCAATGGCCCGATTGGGAGACCCAGTACTTC.

The rearrangement uses TRBV30 and TRBJ2-7; perhaps TRBD1 as D (7 bases). Trimming cost V 1 base and J 6 bases, with 10 bases left between them. This CDR3 comprises 12 residues. Germline CDR1 reads GTSNPN; CDR2 reads SVGIG (reference sequence). DNA of the CDR3: TGTGCCTGGAGTGGCCAGGGGGGCGAGCAGTACTTC. It is translated as CAWSGQGGEQYF.

This rearrangement joins TRBV7-9 to TRBJ2-4, with TRBD2 matching 9 bases. Germline trimming cut 1 base from V and 9 bases from J; bases unmatched to any gene: 13. Germline-derived CDR1 and CDR2 are SEHNR and FQNEAQ (reference sequence). The CDR3 is 17 amino acids. CDR3 amino acids: CASSLVGREGRFTIQYF. As DNA, the CDR3 is TGTGCCAGCAGCTTAGTAGGGCGGGAGGGCCGATTTACCATTCAGTACTTC.

V gene TRBV7-2 combines with J gene TRBJ1-1; tentative D call: TRBD1 (6 bases). Germline CDR1 is SGHTA and CDR2 is FQGNSA. V lost 4 bases to trimming and J lost 5 bases, with 14 bases between them. This CDR3 is built from 14 residues. CDR3 DNA sequence: TGTGCCAGCAGCTGGCGGCAGGGGCGAACTGAAGCTTTCTTT. This translates into CASSWRQGRTEAFF.

The chain has TRBV6-5 and TRBJ1-5, with D perhaps TRBD1 (6 bases). The CDR3 sequence is 14 residues long. Germline V gene lookup returns CDR1 MNHEY and CDR2 SVGAGI. V dropped 6 bases and J dropped 1 base, with 10 bases sitting between them. CDR3 region: CASSSTGSNQPQHF. CDR3 nucleotides: TGTGCCAGCAGCTCTACAGGGAGCAATCAGCCCCAGCATTTT.

This clone was recorded a few times. The chain couples TRBV10-3 to TRBJ2-2, with D tentatively TRBD1 (5 bases). Looked up from germline, CDR1 is ENHRY and CDR2 is SYGVKD. The CDR3 totals 15 residues. The germline V and J ends were trimmed by 5 bases and 0 bases, with 10 bases remaining between them. The CDR3 region has the DNA TGTGCCATCAGTACTGTACAGGCGAACACCGGGGAGCTGTTTTTT. Its translation: CAISTVQANTGELFF.

In regard to this clone: This CDR3 is also generated by other DNA sequences in the sample. The chain has TRBV11-3 and TRBJ2-5; tentatively, D is TRBD2 (5 bases). CDR3 size: 14 residues. Germline loops: CDR1 SGHNT, CDR2 YENEEA. Deletions cut 1 base from V and 5 bases from J, with 11 bases between. CDR3 in amino acids: CASSLGGSQETQYF. The CDR3 nucleotides read TGTGCCAGCAGCTTAGGAGGGAGCCAGGAGACCCAGTACTTC.

CDR3 sequence: CASSLAKLAALTDTQYF. The DNA of the CDR3 is TGTGCCAGCAGCTTGGCTAAACTAGCAGCACTAACAGATACGCAGTATTTT. J is TRBJ2-3 and V is TRBV5-6; D might be TRBD2 (6 bases). Per germline, CDR1 SGHDT and CDR2 YYEEEE. V lost 0 bases and J 3 bases, leaving 17 bases between the germline ends. The CDR3 consists of 17 residues.

The chain couples TRBV10-3 to TRBJ2-7, with TRBD2 identical over 10 bases. The CDR3 covers 15 residues. Germline CDR1 ENHRY, CDR2 SYGVKD. With 2 bases clipped from V and 7 bases from J, the junction kept 8 bases outside the gene matches. CDR3 nucleotides: TGTGCCATCAGTGAGACAGGGAGGACTAGCGGTGAGCAGTACTTC. Amino acids: CAISETGRTSGEQYF.

CDR3 region: CASSPLAGTRLSYEQYF. CDR3 bases: TGTGCCAGCAGCCCCTTAGCGGGGACGAGGCTCTCCTACGAGCAGTACTTC. J is TRBJ2-7 and V is TRBV11-2; 8 bases are shared with TRBD2. Per germline, CDR1 SGHAT and CDR2 FQNNGV. After removal of 5 bases from V and 0 bases from J, the junction contained 12 bases not matched to a gene. The CDR3 extends over 17 amino acids.

This clone was found a few times. This chain connects TRBV27 to TRBJ1-1; the D gene is possibly TRBD1 (6 bases). V gave up 5 bases and J gave up 4 bases, with 17 bases separating them. There are 15 residues in the CDR3. CDR1 and CDR2 from the germline V gene are MNHEY and SMNVEV (reference sequence). The CDR3 spells CASSPSPPRGTEAFF. The DNA of the CDR3 is TGTGCCAGCAGTCCCTCCCCCCCCAGGGGCACTGAAGCTTTCTTT.

The chain has TRBV5-1 and TRBJ2-5; no clear D. The CDR3 consists of 12 residues. CDR1 and CDR2 (germline): SGHRS, YFSETQ. Trimming took 6 bases from V and 5 from J, leaving 11 bases between them. In nucleotides, the CDR3 is TGCGCCAGCATTGGTTCCGGGGAGACCCAGTACTTC. Amino acid sequence: CASIGSGETQYF.

DNA for the CDR3: TGTGCCAGCAGCTTGGACGGGAGAGTGTACAATGAGCAGTTCTTC. Translation gives CASSLDGRVYNEQFF. The V gene is TRBV11-2, the J gene TRBJ2-1; a weak D match, TRBD2 (6 bases). Germline-derived CDR1 and CDR2 are SGHAT and FQNNGV. This CDR3 contains 15 residues. Trimming removed 3 bases at V and 4 bases at J, with 13 bases between. Combining the CDR3 with reference TRBV11-2 and TRBJ2-1 gives the whole variable domain EAGVAQSPRYKIIEKRQSVAFWCNPISGHATLYWYQQILGQGPKLLIQFQNNGVVDDSQLPKDRFSAERLKGVDSTLKIQPAKLEDSAVYLCASSLDGRVYNEQFFGPGTRLTVL.

The rearrangement joins TRBV30 to TRBJ2-5, with TRBD2 matching over 10 bases. Trimming removed 4 bases from V and 3 bases from J; junction bases left unmatched: 8. This CDR3 is built from 15 residues. Germline-derived CDR1 and CDR2 are GTSNPN and SVGIG (reference sequence). The CDR3 here is CAWNHPLAGEETQYF. The CDR3, as DNA: TGTGCCTGGAACCATCCCCTAGCGGGAGAAGAGACCCAGTACTTC.